This T cell receptor (beta chain) was recorded in a study of graft-versus-host responses after intestinal transplantation. Overall study: Anti-thymocyte globulin induction, then tacrolimus and steroids for about 3 years, went to all recipients.

This clone was recorded once. The antigen remains undetermined. The CDR3 has 14 residues. Germline V gene lookup returns CDR1 SNHLY and CDR2 FYNNEI. V gave up 5 bases and J gave up 8 bases; unmatched junction bases: 8. Clones were read by immunoSEQ multiplex PCR, and TCRdb kept only the in-frame ones, dropping some. The table includes 90,000 to 150,000 clones, over 85% detected once. The receptor comes from a human donor who received an intestinal transplant. The specimen was unstimulated CD4+ T cells sorted from spleen or lymph node cells, collected before intestinal transplant. The rearrangement uses TRBV2 and TRBJ1-2, with 10 bases identical to TRBD1. In nucleotides, the CDR3 is TGTGCCAGCAGTCTACAAGGACAGGGGGGCGGCTACACCTTC. This sequence encodes CASSLQGQGGGYTF.